Sequencing of this T cell receptor beta chain was carried out in a study of glioma-infiltrating T cells. Study-level results: Tissue-blood divergence was below expectation in non-neoplastic patients, above in gliomas.

The CDR3 contains 12 residues. V was pared by 5 bases and J by 13 bases, with 15 bases between. The germline V gene encodes CDR1 LGHDT and CDR2 YNNKEL (reference sequence). TCR alpha and beta CDR3 regions were amplified from RNA using iRepertoire nested multiplex PCR. TCRdb re-analysed the multiplex PCR reads in MiXCR, keeping a single row per CDR3 protein. The sample lists 160,000 or so distinct CDR3 sequences; about 46% were seen once. As regards this clonotype: Its specificity is unknown. Given a much more abundant clone one base away, this may be a read error.

Material: glioma tissue, nonneoplastic brain tissue, or PBMCs (not recorded which). This clonotype was obtained from a human donor with low-grade glioma or glioblastoma, undergoing nonglioma brain surgery, or in good health (not recorded which). J is TRBJ2-1 and V is TRBV3-1; D unclear. As DNA, the CDR3 is TGTGCCAGCAGCTCCCACGTAGAGACCCAGTTCTTC. Its translation: CASSSHVETQFF.